Below are 14 T cell receptor beta chains sequenced from a single sample in a study of cytomegalovirus exposure and HLA in healthy donors. TCRdb's copy holds only in-frame clones and misses some; the assay was immunoSEQ multiplex PCR. The sample records about 56,000 clones, just over 90% being singletons. The sample consisted of PBMCs. The source is a woman under 30 in good health and CMV-seronegative.

The rearrangement joins TRBV5-6 to TRBJ2-5; TRBD2 matches 12 bases. The CDR3 runs to 15 residues. V gave up 4 bases and J gave up 2 bases; unmatched junction bases: 3. Germline-derived CDR1 and CDR2 are SGHDT and YYEEEE. In DNA, the CDR3 is TGTGCCAGCAGCATTGGACTAGCGGGACAAGAGACCCAGTACTTC. Translation: CASSIGLAGQETQYF.

V usage is TRBV7-2 and J usage is TRBJ1-1; D possibly corresponds to TRBD1 (5 bases). V gave up 0 bases and J gave up 0 bases, with 14 bases separating them. The CDR3 is 17 amino acids. Germline CDR1 SGHTA, CDR2 FQGNSA. This chain's CDR3 is CASSLAGGPSVNTEAFF. CDR3 coding DNA: TGTGCCAGCAGCTTAGCGGGGGGACCTTCAGTGAACACTGAAGCTTTCTTT.

CDR3 amino acids: CASSQEMRSHYYEQYF. CDR3 DNA: TGCGCCAGCAGCCAAGAGATGAGGAGCCACTACTACGAGCAGTACTTC. This chain connects TRBV4-1 to TRBJ2-7; no firm D call. V gave up 0 bases and J gave up 3 bases, with 15 bases separating them. The CDR3 loop spans 16 amino acids. Germline lookup yields CDR1 MGHRA and CDR2 YSYEKL.

V gene TRBV2 combines with J gene TRBJ2-1; TRBD2 matches 9 bases. Germline CDR1 reads SNHLY; CDR2 reads FYNNEI. V was clipped by 2 bases and J by 5 bases; unmatched bases: 13. This CDR3 is 18 amino acids long. The CDR3 region has the DNA TGTGCCAGCAGTGAAAGGCTAGCGGGGCCCTCCGGGCACAATGAGCAGTTCTTC. Translated, it gives CASSERLAGPSGHNEQFF. The entire variable domain, with the rest obtained from reference TRBV2 and TRBJ2-1, is as follows: EPEVTQTPSHQVTQMGQEVILRCVPISNHLYFYWYRQILGQKVEFLVSFYNNEISEKSEIFDDQFSVERPDGSNFTLKIRSTKLEDSAMYFCASSERLAGPSGHNEQFFGPGTRLTVL.

The J gene is TRBJ1-5, the V gene TRBV18, with 8 bases that match TRBD1. CDR1 KGHSH and CDR2 LQKENI come from the germline V gene. The CDR3 spans 16 residues. With V trimmed by 5 bases and J by 5 bases, 11 bases remained unmatched. The CDR3 protein is CASSAGTGRGDQPQHF. As DNA, the CDR3 is TGTGCCAGCTCAGCCGGGACAGGAAGGGGGGATCAGCCCCAGCATTTT. The variable domain in full, with the rest retrieved from reference TRBV18 and TRBJ1-5, is NAGVMQNPRHLVRRRGQEARLRCSPMKGHSHVYWYRQLPEEGLKFMVYLQKENIIDESGMPKERFSAEFPKEGPSILRIQQVVRGDSAAYFCASSAGTGRGDQPQHFGDGTRLSIL.

The chain carries TRBV18 and TRBJ2-3; D not resolved. This CDR3 contains 15 residues. Germline V gene lookup returns CDR1 KGHSH and CDR2 LQKENI. The V gene lost 3 bases and the J gene lost 0 bases, with 10 bases spanning the gap. The CDR3 nucleotides read TGTGCCAGCTCACCCAAGACTCTTAGCACAGATACGCAGTATTTT. Encoded protein: CASSPKTLSTDTQYF.

The V gene is TRBV18, the J gene TRBJ1-2, with a weak D call TRBD1 (6 bases). Germline V CDR1 and CDR2: KGHSH, LQKENI. The CDR3 has 15 amino acids. V lost 3 bases to trimming and J lost 0 bases, with 11 bases between them. The CDR3 sequence is CASSPGQWSNYGYTF. CDR3 bases: TGTGCCAGCTCACCGGGACAATGGTCTAACTATGGCTACACCTTC.

The chain recombines TRBV6-1 with TRBJ2-1; 7 nucleotides agree with TRBD1. Germline V gene data show CDR1 as MNHNS and CDR2 as SASEGT. With V trimmed by 5 bases and J by 4 bases, 8 bases remained unmatched. The CDR3 contains 15 residues. In DNA, the CDR3 is TGTGCCAGCAGTAGAGGCACAGGGGAATACAATGAGCAGTTCTTC. Its translation is CASSRGTGEYNEQFF.

The J gene is TRBJ1-3, the V gene TRBV9, with unresolved D. Between the trimmed V and J ends, which lost 0 bases and 1 base, there was a span of 8 bases. The CDR3 sequence is 15 residues long. The germline CDR1 and CDR2 sequences are SGDLS and YYNGEE. CDR3 protein: CASSVVSGSGNTIYF. CDR3 nucleotides: TGTGCCAGCAGCGTAGTATCCGGGTCTGGAAACACCATATATTTT.

This clone appeared once. The chain employs TRBV9 and TRBJ2-3, with TRBD1 identical over 7 bases. This CDR3 spans 13 amino acids. CDR1 is SGDLS, CDR2 YYNGEE, per germline. The trim removed 4 bases at V and 9 bases at J, leaving 8 bases unmatched. CDR3 nucleotide sequence: TGTGCCAGCAGCCCGAAGACAGGGTTCACGCAGTATTTT. Protein: CASSPKTGFTQYF.

The chain has TRBV4-3 and TRBJ2-5; TRBD1 matches 9 bases. The CDR3 totals 15 residues. Per germline, CDR1 LGHNA and CDR2 YSLEER. Trimming took 4 bases from V and 2 from J; bases not matched to a gene: 5. CDR3 in DNA: TGCGCCAGCAGCCCGGGGACAGGGAAACAAGAGACCCAGTACTTC. This sequence encodes CASSPGTGKQETQYF.

This clone turned up a few times. V is TRBV5-1 and J is TRBJ2-1; 9 bases fit TRBD2. The CDR3 covers 15 residues. CDR1 and CDR2 (germline): SGHRS, YFSETQ. After removal of 3 bases from V and 2 bases from J, the junction contained 3 bases not matched to a gene. This CDR3 is CASSSSGGTYNEQFF. The CDR3 DNA follows: TGCGCCAGCAGCTCAAGCGGGGGGACCTACAATGAGCAGTTCTTC.

V usage is TRBV4-1 and J usage is TRBJ1-2, with D hard to call. V was trimmed by 0 bases and J by 0 bases, leaving 5 bases between them. This CDR3 is 14 amino acids long. CDR1 is MGHRA, CDR2 YSYEKL, per germline. The CDR3 DNA follows: TGCGCCAGCAGCCAAGATAGATCTAACTATGGCTACACCTTC. This codes for CASSQDRSNYGYTF.

This chain links TRBV10-1 with TRBJ2-1; possible D gene TRBD2, 5 bases. CDR1 and CDR2 (germline): WNHNN, SYGVQD (reference sequence). Trimming pared 5 bases from V and 8 bases from J, leaving 16 bases between. The CDR3 has 14 amino acids. CDR3 residues: CASSSGKEADEQFF. CDR3 coding DNA: TGCGCCAGCAGTAGCGGAAAGGAGGCGGATGAGCAGTTCTTC.